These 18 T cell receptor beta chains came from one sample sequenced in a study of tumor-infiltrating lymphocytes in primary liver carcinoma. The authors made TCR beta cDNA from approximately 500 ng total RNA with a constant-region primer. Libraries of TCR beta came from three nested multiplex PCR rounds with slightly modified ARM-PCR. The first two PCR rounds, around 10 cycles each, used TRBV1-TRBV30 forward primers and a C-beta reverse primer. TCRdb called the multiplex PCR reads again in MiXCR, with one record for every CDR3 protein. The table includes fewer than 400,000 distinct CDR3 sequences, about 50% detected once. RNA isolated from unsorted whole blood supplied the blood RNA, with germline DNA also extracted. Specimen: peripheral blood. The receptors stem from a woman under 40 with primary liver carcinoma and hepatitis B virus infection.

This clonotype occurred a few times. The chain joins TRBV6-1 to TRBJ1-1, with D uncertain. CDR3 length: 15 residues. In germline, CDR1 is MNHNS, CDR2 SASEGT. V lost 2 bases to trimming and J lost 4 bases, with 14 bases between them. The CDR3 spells CASSESPPKATEAFF. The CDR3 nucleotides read TGTGCCAGCAGTGAAAGTCCCCCAAAGGCCACTGAAGCTTTCTTT.

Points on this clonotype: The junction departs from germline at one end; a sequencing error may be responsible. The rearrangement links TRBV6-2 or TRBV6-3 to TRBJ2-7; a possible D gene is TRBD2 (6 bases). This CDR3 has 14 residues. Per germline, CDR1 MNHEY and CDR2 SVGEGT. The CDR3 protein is CVSTRASASYEQYF. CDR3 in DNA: TGTGTCAGCACCCGGGCTAGCGCTTCCTACGAGCAGTACTTC.

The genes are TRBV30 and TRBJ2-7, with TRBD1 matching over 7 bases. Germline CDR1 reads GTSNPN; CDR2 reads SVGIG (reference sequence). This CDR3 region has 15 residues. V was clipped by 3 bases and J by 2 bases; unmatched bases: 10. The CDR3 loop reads CAWSPRTGIPYEQYF. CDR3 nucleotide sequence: TGTGCCTGGAGCCCCCGGACAGGAATACCCTACGAGCAGTACTTC.

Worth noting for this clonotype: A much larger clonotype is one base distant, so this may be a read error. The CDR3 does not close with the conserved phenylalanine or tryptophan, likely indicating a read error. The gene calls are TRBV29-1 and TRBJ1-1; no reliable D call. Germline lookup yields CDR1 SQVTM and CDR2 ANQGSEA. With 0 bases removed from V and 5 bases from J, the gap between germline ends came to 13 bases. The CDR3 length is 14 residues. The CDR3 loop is CSVEDLRRGTEAFL. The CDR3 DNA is TGCAGCGTTGAAGATCTTAGGAGAGGGACTGAAGCTTTCTTG.

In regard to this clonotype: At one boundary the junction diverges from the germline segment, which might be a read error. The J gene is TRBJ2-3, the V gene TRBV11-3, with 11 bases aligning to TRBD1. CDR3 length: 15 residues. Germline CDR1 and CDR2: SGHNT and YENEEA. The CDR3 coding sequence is TGTGCCAGTAGCCCGGACAGGGGGCGTTCAGATACGCGGTATTTT. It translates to CASSPDRGRSDTRYF.

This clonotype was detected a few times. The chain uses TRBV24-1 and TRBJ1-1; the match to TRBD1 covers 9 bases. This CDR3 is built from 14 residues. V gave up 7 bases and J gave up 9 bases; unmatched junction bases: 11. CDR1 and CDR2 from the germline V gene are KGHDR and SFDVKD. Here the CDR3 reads CATRRTGEESQAFF. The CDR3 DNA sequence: TGTGCCACCAGAAGGACAGGGGAGGAGAGTCAAGCTTTCTTT.

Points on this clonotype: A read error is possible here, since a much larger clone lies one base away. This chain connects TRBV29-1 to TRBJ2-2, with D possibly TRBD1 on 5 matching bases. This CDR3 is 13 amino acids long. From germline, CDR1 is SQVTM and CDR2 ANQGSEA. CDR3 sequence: CRVDSETTGELFF. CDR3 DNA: TGCAGGGTTGACAGTGAGACCACCGGGGAGCTGTTTTTT.

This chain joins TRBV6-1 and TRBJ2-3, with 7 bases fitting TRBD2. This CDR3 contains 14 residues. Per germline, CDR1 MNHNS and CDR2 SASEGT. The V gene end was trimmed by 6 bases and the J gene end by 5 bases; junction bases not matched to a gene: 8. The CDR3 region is CASRTSWRLDTQYF. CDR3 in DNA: TGTGCCAGCAGGACTAGCTGGAGGTTAGATACGCAGTATTTT.

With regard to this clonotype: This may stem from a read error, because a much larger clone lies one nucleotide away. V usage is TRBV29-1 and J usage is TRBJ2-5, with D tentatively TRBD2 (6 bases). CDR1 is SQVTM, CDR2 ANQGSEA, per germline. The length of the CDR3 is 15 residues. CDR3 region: CSVEDPGPSEETQYF. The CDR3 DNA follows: TGCAGCGTGGAAGATCCCGGGCCTAGCGAGGAGACCCAGTACTTC.

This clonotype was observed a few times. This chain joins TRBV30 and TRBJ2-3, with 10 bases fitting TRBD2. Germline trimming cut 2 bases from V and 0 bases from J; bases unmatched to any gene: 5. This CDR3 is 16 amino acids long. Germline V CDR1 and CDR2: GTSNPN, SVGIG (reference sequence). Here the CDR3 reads CAWSPLTSGSTDTQYF. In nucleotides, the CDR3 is TGTGCCTGGAGTCCACTGACTAGCGGGAGCACAGATACGCAGTATTTT. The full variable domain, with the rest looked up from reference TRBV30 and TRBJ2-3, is SQTIHQWPATLVQPVGSPLSLECTVEGTSNPNLYWYRQAAGRGLQLLFYSVGIGQISSEVPQNLSASRPQDRQFILSSKKLLLSDSGFYLCAWSPLTSGSTDTQYFGPGTRLTVL.

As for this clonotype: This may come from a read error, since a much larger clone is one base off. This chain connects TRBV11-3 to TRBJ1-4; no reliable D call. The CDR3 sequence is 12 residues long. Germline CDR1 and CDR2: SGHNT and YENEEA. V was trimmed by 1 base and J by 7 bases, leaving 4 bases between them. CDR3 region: CASSLGPEKLFF. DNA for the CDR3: TGTGCCAGCAGCTTAGGTCCTGAAAAACTGTTTTTT.

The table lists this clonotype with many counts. CDR3 residues: CASSQTSGRRHEQYF. In DNA, the CDR3 is TGTGCCAGCAGCCAAACTAGCGGGAGGCGTCACGAGCAGTACTTC. The J gene is TRBJ2-7, the V gene TRBV11-2; 12 bases fit TRBD2. The CDR3 covers 15 residues. The trim removed 5 bases at V and 5 bases at J, leaving 7 bases unmatched. Germline V CDR1 and CDR2: SGHAT, FQNNGV.

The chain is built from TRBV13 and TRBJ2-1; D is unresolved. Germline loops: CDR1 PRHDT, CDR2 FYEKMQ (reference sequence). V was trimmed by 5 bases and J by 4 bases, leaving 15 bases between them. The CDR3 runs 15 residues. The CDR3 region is CASSPRGNPYNEQFF. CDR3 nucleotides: TGTGCCAGCAGCCCCCGTGGGAATCCATACAATGAGCAGTTCTTC.

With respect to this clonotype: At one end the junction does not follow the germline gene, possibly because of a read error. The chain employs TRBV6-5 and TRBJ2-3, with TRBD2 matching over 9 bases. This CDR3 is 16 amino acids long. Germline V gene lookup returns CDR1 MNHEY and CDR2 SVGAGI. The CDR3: CAGSYGSREGQDTRYF. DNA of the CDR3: TGTGCCGGCAGTTACGGGTCGCGGGAGGGCCAAGATACGCGGTATTTT.

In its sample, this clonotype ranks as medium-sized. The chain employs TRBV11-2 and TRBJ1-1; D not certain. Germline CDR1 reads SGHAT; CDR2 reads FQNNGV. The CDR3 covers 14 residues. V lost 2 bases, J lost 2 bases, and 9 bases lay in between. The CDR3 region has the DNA TGTGCCAGCAGCTTAAACCAAGGTAACACTGAAGCTTTCTTT. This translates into CASSLNQGNTEAFF. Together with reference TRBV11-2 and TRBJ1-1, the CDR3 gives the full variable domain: EAGVAQSPRYKIIEKRQSVAFWCNPISGHATLYWYQQILGQGPKLLIQFQNNGVVDDSQLPKDRFSAERLKGVDSTLKIQPAKLEDSAVYLCASSLNQGNTEAFFGQGTRLTVV.

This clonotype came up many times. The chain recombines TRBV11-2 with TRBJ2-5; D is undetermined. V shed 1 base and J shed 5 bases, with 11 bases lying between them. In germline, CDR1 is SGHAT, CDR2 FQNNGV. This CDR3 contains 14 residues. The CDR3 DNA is TGTGCCAGCAGCTTAGGGGCCAGACTGGAGACCCAGTACTTC. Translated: CASSLGARLETQYF.

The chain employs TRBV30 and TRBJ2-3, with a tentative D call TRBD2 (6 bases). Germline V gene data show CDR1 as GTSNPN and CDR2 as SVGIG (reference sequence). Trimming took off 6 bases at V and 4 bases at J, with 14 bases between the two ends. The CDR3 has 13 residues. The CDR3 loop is CACIDGSADTQYF. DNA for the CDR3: TGTGCCTGTATTGACGGGAGCGCAGATACGCAGTATTTT.

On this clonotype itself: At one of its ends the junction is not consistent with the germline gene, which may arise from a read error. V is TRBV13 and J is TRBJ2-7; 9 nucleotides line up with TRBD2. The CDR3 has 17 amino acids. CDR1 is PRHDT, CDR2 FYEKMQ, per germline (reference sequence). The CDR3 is CASSRSKNLAGKAEQNF. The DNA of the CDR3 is TGTGCCAGCAGCCGAAGCAAAAACCTAGCGGGAAAAGCCGAGCAGAACTTC.